A selection of T cell receptor beta chains follows, all from one sample in a study of human T cells and chemical hapten exposure. TCRdb called the RACE reads again in MiXCR, with one record for every CDR3 protein. Of tens of thousands of distinct CDR3 sequences listed, about 6.6% are singletons. This specimen consisted of whole blood, obtained in connection with sensitization to the hapten diphenylcyclopropenone (DPC). All receptors derive from a woman aged 25 to 39 with alopecia areata. Some clones in this sample may be carry-over from other donors' samples. CDR3s include the opening cysteine and the closing phenylalanine or tryptophan. Each record gives: clone size, V gene, D gene, J gene, CDR3 DNA, CDR3 protein. A D gene is named only where the DNA matches it firmly. Some rows mark clone size as missing; the rest say once, few, many or name a class of expanded clone.

many	TRBV19	-	TRBJ2-1	TGTGCCAGTAGGGAGGCCTGGGGGGACTCCTACAATGAGCAGTTCTTC	CASREAWGDSYNEQFF
few	TRBV11-2	-	TRBJ1-5	TGTGCCAGCAGCCCGACAGTCAATCAGCCCCAGCATTTT	CASSPTVNQPQHF
many	TRBV3-1	TRBD1	TRBJ2-6	TGTGCCAGCAGCCAGACCTCCCTAGGACAGGGGAACCGCATCAACTCTGGGGCCAACGTCCTGACTTTC	CASSQTSLGQGNRINSGANVLTF
few	TRBV10-3	-	TRBJ1-1	TGTGCCATCAGTGGGTTGCAGGGAATTCGTGGGAACACTGAAGCTTTCTTT	CAISGLQGIRGNTEAFF
many	TRBV6-5	-	TRBJ1-6	TGTGCCAGCAGTCCAACAGGGTTTAATTCACCCCTCCACTTT	CASSPTGFNSPLHF
-	TRBV11-1	TRBD1	TRBJ2-3	TGTGCCAGCAGGCCAACAGGGGGCTCCGGGGGTACGCAGTATTTT	CASRPTGGSGGTQYF
many	TRBV7-2	-	TRBJ2-7	TGTGCCAGCAGCTTAGCAGGGCCAAAGTACGAGCAGTACTTC	CASSLAGPKYEQYF
many	TRBV20-1	TRBD1	TRBJ1-5	TGCAGTGCAACAGGGGTTACCTATCAGCCCCAGCATTTT	CSATGVTYQPQHF
many	TRBV5-4	TRBD1	TRBJ1-2	TGTGCCAGCAGCTTACAGGGGGCTTCTAACTATGGCTACACCTTC	CASSLQGASNYGYTF
many	TRBV29-1	-	TRBJ1-5	TGCAGCGTTCGTGGGCAGCACGATCAGCCCCAGCATTTT	CSVRGQHDQPQHF
many	TRBV12-3/TRBV12-4	-	TRBJ1-3	TGTGCCAGCAGTCTGGGCAGGGGAGGAAACACCATATATTTT	CASSLGRGGNTIYF
many	TRBV29-1	-	TRBJ1-2	TGCAGCGCTATAGTCGAGGGGTCTGGCTACACCTTC	CSAIVEGSGYTF
-	TRBV29-1	-	TRBJ1-4	TGCAGCGTTAGGGATGAAAAACTGTTTTTT	CSVRDEKLFF
many	TRBV9	TRBD2	TRBJ2-7	TGTGCCAGCAGCCTTGGGACTAACTACGAGCAGTACTTC	CASSLGTNYEQYF
-	TRBV2	-	TRBJ1-4	TGTGCCAGCCAAGGACGGCAGGAAAAACTGTTTTTT	CASQGRQEKLFF
few	TRBV5-5	-	TRBJ1-5	TGTGCCAGCAGCCTAGGACCTTTGAGCAATCAGCCCCAGCATTTT	CASSLGPLSNQPQHF
many	TRBV20-1	TRBD1	TRBJ1-5	TGCAGTGCTAGCCCAGGGGGCGGGATTCAGCCCCAGCATTTT	CSASPGGGIQPQHF
few	TRBV11-2	TRBD1	TRBJ2-5	TGTGCCAGCAGCGGACAAGGGACAGGGTCGGAGACCCAGTACTTC	CASSGQGTGSETQYF
many	TRBV10-3	-	TRBJ2-6	TGTGCCATCAGTGCACCCACTGGAGGTGGGGCCAACGTCCTGACTTTC	CAISAPTGGGANVLTF
many	TRBV3-1	TRBD1	TRBJ2-2	TGTGCCAGCAGCCAAGTAAGGACAGGGTCCACCGGGGAGCTGTTTTTT	CASSQVRTGSTGELFF
few	TRBV6-2/TRBV6-3	TRBD2	TRBJ2-1	TGTGCCAGCAGTCCCTTACTAGCGGGGGGGGGAAATGAGCAGTTCTTC	CASSPLLAGGGNEQFF
few	TRBV25-1	-	TRBJ1-5	TGTGCCACCCCGAGAAGTTACAGGGAGAGGGGCAATCAGCCCCAGCATTTT	CATPRSYRERGNQPQHF
many	TRBV30	-	TRBJ2-7	TGTGCCTGGAGGCCGTACTCCCAGGGAACCCCCTCCTACGAGCAGTACTTC	CAWRPYSQGTPSYEQYF
many	TRBV5-1	-	TRBJ2-2	TGCGCCAGCAGCTTAAGTGGGACCACTAACACCGGGGAGCTGTTTTTT	CASSLSGTTNTGELFF
many	TRBV27	-	TRBJ2-1	TGTGCCAGCAGTTTTATCCAGCGTTCGGTCAATGAGCAGTTCTTC	CASSFIQRSVNEQFF
many	TRBV30	-	TRBJ2-1	TGTGCCTGGAGGAAGACAGGATCCTACAATGAGCAGTTCTTC	CAWRKTGSYNEQFF
-	TRBV5-6	-	TRBJ1-1	TGTGCCAGCAGGACTCGGACGCCAATGGGTGAAGCTTTCTTT	CASRTRTPMGEAFF
many	TRBV25-1	TRBD1	TRBJ1-2	TGTGCCAGCAGTGAACGTAACAGGGGGCCGTATGGCTACACCTTC	CASSERNRGPYGYTF
-	TRBV12-5	-	TRBJ1-1	TGTGCTAGTGGTTTGGTATTTGAGGCTGAAGCTTTCTTT	CASGLVFEAEAFF
many	TRBV18	TRBD1	TRBJ2-3	TGTGCCAGCTCACCACCGGGACAGACAGATACGCAGTATTTT	CASSPPGQTDTQYF
many	TRBV12-3/TRBV12-4	TRBD1	TRBJ2-1	TGTGCCACATACCCCGGGACAGGGGACAATGAGCAGTTCTTC	CATYPGTGDNEQFF
many	TRBV10-1	TRBD2	TRBJ2-3	TGCGCCAGCGGAGCGGGGGGAATAGATACGCAGTATTTT	CASGAGGIDTQYF